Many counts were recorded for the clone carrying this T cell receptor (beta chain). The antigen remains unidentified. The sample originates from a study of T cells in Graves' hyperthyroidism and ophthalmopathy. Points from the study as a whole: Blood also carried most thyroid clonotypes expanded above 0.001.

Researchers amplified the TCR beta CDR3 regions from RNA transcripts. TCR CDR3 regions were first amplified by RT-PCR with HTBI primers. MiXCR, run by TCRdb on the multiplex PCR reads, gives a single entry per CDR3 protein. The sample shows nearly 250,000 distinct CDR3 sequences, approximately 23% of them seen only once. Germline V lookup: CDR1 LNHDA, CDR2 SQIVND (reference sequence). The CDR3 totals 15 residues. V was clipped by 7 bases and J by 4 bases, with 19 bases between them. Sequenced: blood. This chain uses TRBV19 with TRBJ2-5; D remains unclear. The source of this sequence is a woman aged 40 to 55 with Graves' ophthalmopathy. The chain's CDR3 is CASTPGYGGGETQYF. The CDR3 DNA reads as TGTGCCAGTACTCCCGGTTATGGCGGTGGAGAGACCCAGTACTTC.